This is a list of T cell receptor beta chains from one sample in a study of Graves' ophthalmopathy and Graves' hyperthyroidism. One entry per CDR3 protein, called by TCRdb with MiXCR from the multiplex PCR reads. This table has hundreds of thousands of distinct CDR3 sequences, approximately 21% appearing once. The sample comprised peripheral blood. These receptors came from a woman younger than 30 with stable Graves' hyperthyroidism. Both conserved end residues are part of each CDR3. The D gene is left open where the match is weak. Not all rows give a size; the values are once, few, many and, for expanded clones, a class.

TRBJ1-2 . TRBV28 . TGTGCCAGCAGTTCGGGACCCCGCGGCTACACCTTC CASSSGPRGYTF
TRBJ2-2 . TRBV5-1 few TGCGCCAGCAGCGGGGGGACGGGGCCACTTCGAGGCACCGGGGAGCTGTTTTTT CASSGGTGPLRGTGELFF
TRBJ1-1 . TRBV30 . TGTGCCTGGAGGCGAACACAGAACACTGAAGCTTTCTTT CAWRRTQNTEAFF
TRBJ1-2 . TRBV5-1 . TGCGCCAGCAGCATGGACCTGTGGGACTATGGCTACACCTTC CASSMDLWDYGYTF
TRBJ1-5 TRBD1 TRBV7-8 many TGTGCCAGCGGGACAGGGAGGAATCAGCCCCAGCATTTT CASGTGRNQPQHF
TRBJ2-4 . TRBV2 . TGTGCCAGCATTCCCTGGGGCAGCTTGACCAAAAACATTCAGTACTTC CASIPWGSLTKNIQYF
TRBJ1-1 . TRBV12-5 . TGTGCTAGTGGTTTCACCCCGAATGAAGCTTTCTTT CASGFTPNEAFF
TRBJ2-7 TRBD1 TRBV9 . TGTGCCAGCAGCGCCGGGGGGACAGGGGGCGAGCAGTACTTC CASSAGGTGGEQYF
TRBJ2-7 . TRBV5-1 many TGCGCCAGCACCCCCGGCGGGCAGGGGCTGGCCGAGCAGTACTTC CASTPGGQGLAEQYF
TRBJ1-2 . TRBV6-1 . TGTGCCAGCAGGCCCGTACAGGGAAATCGCTATGGCTACACCTTC CASRPVQGNRYGYTF
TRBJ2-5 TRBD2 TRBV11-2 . TGTGCCAGCAGCGCCGGACTAGCGGGGGGGCAAGAGACCCAGTACTTC CASSAGLAGGQETQYF
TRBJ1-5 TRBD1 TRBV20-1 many TGCAGTGCTAGTCCCGGGACAGGGTTTAATCAGCCCCAGCATTTT CSASPGTGFNQPQHF
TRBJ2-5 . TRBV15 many TGTGCCACCAGCAGAGATAGAGGACAGCAAGAGACCCAGTACTTC CATSRDRGQQETQYF
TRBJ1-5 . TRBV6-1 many TGTGCCAGCAGTGTGGGAAATGGGGTTGATCAGCCCCAGCATTTT CASSVGNGVDQPQHF
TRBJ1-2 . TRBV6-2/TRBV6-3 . TGTGCCAGCAGTTACGTTTCAGGTGGCGGCTACACCTTC CASSYVSGGGYTF
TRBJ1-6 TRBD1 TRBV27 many TGTGCCAGCAGGACAGGGCCCAGCTCCTATAATTCACCCCTCCACTTT CASRTGPSSYNSPLHF
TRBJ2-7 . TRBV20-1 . TGCAGTGCTAGAGCCCCCGCTAGCCGGAGGTACGAGCAGTACTTC CSARAPASRRYEQYF
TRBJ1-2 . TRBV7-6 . TGTGCCAGCAGCTTCTCCCAGGAGAATGGCTACACCTTC CASSFSQENGYTF
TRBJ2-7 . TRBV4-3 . TGCGCCAGCAGCCAAGATCGTGGCAGTGTTCACGAGCAGTACTTC CASSQDRGSVHEQYF
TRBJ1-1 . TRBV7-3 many TGTGCCAGCAGCTTAACCCCTATAGTGGGCACTGAAGCTTTCTTT CASSLTPIVGTEAFF
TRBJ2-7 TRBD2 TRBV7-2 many TGTGCCAGCAGCCTGGGGACTAGCGGGAGTCGAGAGCAGTACTTC CASSLGTSGSREQYF
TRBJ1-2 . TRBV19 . TGTGCCAGTAGTCACGGGAGCTATGGCTACACCTTC CASSHGSYGYTF
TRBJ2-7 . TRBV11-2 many TGTGCCAGCACCCGCGGGACAAGGAGTCAGTACTTC CASTRGTRSQYF
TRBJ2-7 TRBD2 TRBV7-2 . TGTGCCAGCAGCTTAGGGACTAGCGGGAGGCAGTACTTC CASSLGTSGRQYF
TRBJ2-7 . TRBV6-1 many TGTGCCAGCAGTGAAGCGTTGGTGATTTTATCGGATTTGACCTACGAGCAGTACTTC CASSEALVILSDLTYEQYF
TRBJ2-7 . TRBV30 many TGTGCCTGGAGTCCCTGGCGTCCTCTCCTCTACGAGCAGTACTTC CAWSPWRPLLYEQYF
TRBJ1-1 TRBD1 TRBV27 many TGTGCCAGCAGTTTTTCAGGGGGCGCAGGAACTGAAGCTTTCTTT CASSFSGGAGTEAFF
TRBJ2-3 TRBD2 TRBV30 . TGTGCCTGGAGTAGGTCTAGCGGGCTGAGCACAGATACGCAGTATTTT CAWSRSSGLSTDTQYF
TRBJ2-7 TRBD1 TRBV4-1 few TGCGCCAGCAGCCAACGTTCGACAGGGTTCGAGCAGTACTTC CASSQRSTGFEQYF
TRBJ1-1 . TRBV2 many TGTGCCAGCAGTGATATGGGGGCGCAGAATGAAGCTTTCTTT CASSDMGAQNEAFF
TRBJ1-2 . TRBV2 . TGTGCCAGCCTAACAGGGCTTGGCTACACCTTC CASLTGLGYTF
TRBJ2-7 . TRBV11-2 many TGTGCCAGCAGGCCCCTTTCAGCGGATTTCTCCTACGAGCAGTACTTC CASRPLSADFSYEQYF
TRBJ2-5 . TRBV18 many TGTGCCAGCTCACCACCGGTGCAGCAAGAGACCCAGTACTTC CASSPPVQQETQYF
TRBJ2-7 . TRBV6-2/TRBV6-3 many TGTGCCAGCAGTCCAGGGGGGGTGAACTACGAGCAGTACTTC CASSPGGVNYEQYF
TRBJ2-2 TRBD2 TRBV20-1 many TGCAGTGCGACCGGGACTAGCGTAAACACCGGGGAGCTGTTTTTT CSATGTSVNTGELFF
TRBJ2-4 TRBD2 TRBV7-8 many TGTGCCAGCAGCTTAAACTTCCTAGCGGCCAAAAACATTAAGTACTTC CASSLNFLAAKNIKYF
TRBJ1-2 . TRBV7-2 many TGTGCCAGCGCCCCAGGACGTAGAGGCTATGGCTACACCTTC CASAPGRRGYGYTF
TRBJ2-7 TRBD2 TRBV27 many TGTGCCAGCAGTTTTCTAGCGGGACTGGGGGAGCAGTACTTC CASSFLAGLGEQYF
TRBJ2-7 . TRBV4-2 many TGTGCCAGCAGCCCGACTAGAGACTACGAGCAGTACTTC CASSPTRDYEQYF
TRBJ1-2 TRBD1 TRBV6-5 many TGTGCCAGCAGTTACGGGACAGGGGGCCATGGGTATGGCTACACCTTC CASSYGTGGHGYGYTF
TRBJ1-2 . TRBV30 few TGTGCCTGGAGTGTACCTGCTGGCTACACCTTC CAWSVPAGYTF
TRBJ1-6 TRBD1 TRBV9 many TGTGCCAGCGGGAGGCAGGGGGCGCGGAATTCACCCCTCCACTTT CASGRQGARNSPLHF
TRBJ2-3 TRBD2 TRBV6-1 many TGTGCCAGCACTAGCGGGAGCGGCACAGATACGCAGTATTTT CASTSGSGTDTQYF